The 21 T cell receptor beta chains presented below share a single source sample, sequenced in a study of blood T cell repertoires in COVID-19. The method was immunoSEQ multiplex PCR; TCRdb's version includes in-frame clones alone and lacks a portion of them. Of 300,000 to 400,000 clones in the sample, roughly 90% were seen once. Sequencing input: peripheral blood. The receptors here all came from a woman aged 25 to 45 with COVID-19, enrolled during active disease.

The chain uses TRBV5-1 and TRBJ2-1; tentatively, D is TRBD1 (6 bases). Trimming left V 1 base short and J 7 bases short, with 12 bases between. This CDR3 spans 14 amino acids. Germline V gene lookup returns CDR1 SGHRS and CDR2 YFSETQ. CDR3 sequence: CASSLSPGENEQFF. CDR3 bases: TGCGCCAGCAGCTTGAGTCCAGGGGAGAATGAGCAGTTCTTC.

J is TRBJ1-5 and V is TRBV28, with TRBD1 as a possible D gene (6 bases). Looked up from germline, CDR1 is MDHEN and CDR2 is SYDVKM. The CDR3 loop spans 14 amino acids. V lost 6 bases and J 3 bases, leaving 12 bases between the germline ends. The CDR3 nucleotides are TGTGCCAGCAGCTCAGGACAGTTCAATCAGCCCCAGCATTTT. It encodes CASSSGQFNQPQHF.

This clone was seen once. The chain employs TRBV5-1 and TRBJ2-2; D is possibly TRBD1 (5 bases). Germline-derived CDR1 and CDR2 are SGHRS and YFSETQ. This CDR3 has 15 amino acids. The V end was cut by 4 bases, the J end by 3 bases, with 13 bases between. The CDR3 loop reads CASSPWGPDTGELFF. CDR3 DNA: TGCGCCAGCAGCCCGTGGGGCCCCGACACCGGGGAGCTGTTTTTT.

The chain has TRBV5-1 and TRBJ2-2, with a possible D match to TRBD1 (6 bases). The CDR3 is 19 amino acids. Trimming shortened V by 0 bases and J by 13 bases, and 31 bases separated the two germline ends. CDR1 is SGHRS, CDR2 YFSETQ, per germline. In nucleotides, the CDR3 is TGCGCCAGCAGCTTGGCCGGACAGCCCACCGGGGACCGAGCCTCCAGGCTGTTTTTT. Amino acids: CASSLAGQPTGDRASRLFF.

The genes are TRBV3-1 (or the pseudogene TRBV3-2) and TRBJ2-7, with a weak D call TRBD1 (6 bases). The CDR3 covers 14 residues. Germline V gives CDR1 LGHDT, CDR2 YNNKEL (reference sequence). Trimming removed 5 bases from V and 0 bases from J, with 11 bases in between. The CDR3 DNA follows: TGTGCCAGCAGCATGAGGGGGACCTCCTACGAGCAGTACTTC. As protein: CASSMRGTSYEQYF.

This clone was observed a single time. The chain has TRBV6-5 and TRBJ1-3, with D perhaps TRBD1 (5 bases). The CDR3 is 11 residues long. The V and J ends lost 4 bases and 7 bases respectively, with 5 bases between them. The germline CDR1 and CDR2 sequences are MNHEY and SVGAGI. CDR3 DNA: TGTGCCAGCAGTTGGGGCAACACCATATATTTT. Its translation is CASSWGNTIYF.

The chain joins TRBV2 to TRBJ1-2; D unresolved. Germline V gives CDR1 SNHLY, CDR2 FYNNEI. CDR3 size: 14 residues. The V gene lost 0 bases and the J gene lost 8 bases, with 13 bases spanning the gap. CDR3 protein: CASSEALASNGYTF. For the CDR3, the DNA is TGTGCCAGCAGTGAAGCGCTGGCCAGTAACGGCTACACCTTC.

The rearrangement uses TRBV6-1 and TRBJ2-3; D is unresolved. V lost 0 bases and J lost 0, with 7 bases in between. The CDR3 is 15 residues long. Germline V gene sequence: CDR1 MNHNS, CDR2 SASEGT. CDR3 sequence reads: CASSEALASTDTQYF. The CDR3, as DNA: TGTGCCAGCAGTGAAGCGCTGGCTAGCACAGATACGCAGTATTTT.

The V call is TRBV12-5, the J call TRBJ2-1; 13 bases align to TRBD2. V lost 6 bases, J lost 14 bases, and 13 bases stayed unmatched. The CDR3 has 15 residues. The germline CDR1 and CDR2 sequences are LGHNT and FRNRAP. The CDR3 spells CASGRTSGSEHPEFF. CDR3 bases: TGTGCTAGTGGCAGGACTAGCGGGAGCGAACATCCCGAGTTCTTC.

The rearrangement links TRBV27 to TRBJ2-3; TRBD1 aligns across 7 bases. CDR3 length equals 15 residues. The germline CDR1 and CDR2 sequences are MNHEY and SMNVEV (reference sequence). Trimming removed 4 bases from V and 5 bases from J; junction bases left unmatched: 9. CDR3 residues: CASSSRQGVGDTQYF. The CDR3 coding sequence is TGTGCCAGCAGTTCCCGACAGGGAGTTGGAGATACGCAGTATTTT.

The rearrangement uses TRBV18 and TRBJ2-3; 8 positions match TRBD2. The length of the CDR3 is 16 residues. In germline, CDR1 is KGHSH, CDR2 LQKENI. V dropped 6 bases and J dropped 0; count of bases not matched to a gene: 8. CDR3 coding DNA: TGTGCCAGCTCGCTCCCCGGGAGGGGTAGCACAGATACGCAGTATTTT. Translating it yields CASSLPGRGSTDTQYF.

The chain combines TRBV7-8 with TRBJ1-3; D gene uncertain. V gave up 0 bases and J gave up 4 bases, with 16 bases separating them. Looked up from germline, CDR1 is SGHVS and CDR2 is FQNEAQ. The CDR3 runs 17 residues. Written as DNA, the CDR3 is TGTGCCAGCAGCTTAGCACGCCGGGCGGGGAACGGAAACACCATATATTTT. As protein: CASSLARRAGNGNTIYF.

V and J are TRBV6-5 and TRBJ1-2, with 8 bases fitting TRBD1. This CDR3 spans 15 amino acids. V dropped 6 bases and J dropped 5; count of bases not matched to a gene: 11. Germline assignment: CDR1 MNHEY and CDR2 SVGAGI. CDR3 sequence: CASREQGALGYGYTF. DNA of the CDR3: TGTGCCAGCAGGGAGCAGGGGGCTCTGGGGTATGGCTACACCTTC.

The V and J genes are TRBV7-9 and TRBJ1-1; D uncertain. Germline V gene sequence: CDR1 SEHNR, CDR2 FQNEAQ (reference sequence). CDR3 size: 12 residues. The V end was cut by 6 bases, the J end by 3 bases, with 8 bases between. The chain's CDR3 is CASSFGDTEAFF. The CDR3 DNA is TGTGCCAGCAGTTTCGGGGACACTGAAGCTTTCTTT. Full variable domain (rest looked up from reference TRBV7-9 and TRBJ1-1): DTGVSQNPRHKITKRGQNVTFRCDPISEHNRLYWYRQTLGQGPEFLTYFQNEAQLEKSRLLSDRFSAERPKGSFSTLEIQRTEQGDSAMYLCASSFGDTEAFFGQGTRLTVV.

The rearrangement links TRBV3-1 (or the pseudogene TRBV3-2) to TRBJ2-7; D is possibly TRBD1 (5 bases). CDR3 length: 14 residues. Germline CDR1 and CDR2: LGHDT and YNNKEL (reference sequence). Between the trimmed V and J ends, which lost 0 bases and 6 bases, there was a span of 12 bases. CDR3 DNA sequence: TGTGCCAGCAGCCAAGACCAGGGTGACGGCGAGCAGTACTTC. Translating gives CASSQDQGDGEQYF.

The chain joins TRBV2 to TRBJ1-1; perhaps TRBD1 as D (6 bases). The germline V gene has CDR1 SNHLY and CDR2 FYNNEI. CDR3 length: 15 residues. V dropped 4 bases and J dropped 4 bases, with 16 bases sitting between them. The CDR3 DNA follows: TGTGCCAGCAGTGGGGTTACAGGGAGTGGCACTGAAGCTTTCTTT. It translates to CASSGVTGSGTEAFF.

The rearrangement links TRBV6-5 to TRBJ2-1; tentative D call: TRBD2 (6 bases). Trimming stripped 6 bases from V and 3 bases from J, with 12 bases between. The germline V gene encodes CDR1 MNHEY and CDR2 SVGAGI. This CDR3 has 14 residues. CDR3 DNA sequence: TGTGCCAGCAGACCCCCGGGGGACTACAATGAGCAGTTCTTC. This codes for CASRPPGDYNEQFF.

V is TRBV2 and J is TRBJ2-5; D is perhaps TRBD1 (6 bases). V lost 8 bases and J lost 2, with 9 bases in between. Germline CDR1 reads SNHLY; CDR2 reads FYNNEI. This CDR3 has 12 amino acids. The CDR3 loop is CASSGHQETQYF. CDR3 coding DNA: TGTGCCAGCTCGGGACATCAAGAGACCCAGTACTTC.

V is TRBV6-6 and J is TRBJ1-5; TRBD1 agrees at 8 bases. In germline, CDR1 is MNHNY, CDR2 SVGAGI (reference sequence). The CDR3 is 17 amino acids. Unmatched junction bases numbered 15, after V lost 5 bases and J lost 6 bases. CDR3 amino acids: CASSPSNTGGVSQPQHF. The CDR3 nucleotides read TGTGCCAGCAGTCCCTCAAATACAGGGGGTGTCTCTCAGCCCCAGCATTTT.

This chain links TRBV3-1 (or the pseudogene TRBV3-2) with TRBJ1-2; TRBD1 aligns across 7 bases. The junction had 6 bases not matched to a gene; V was cut back by 1 base and J by 7 bases. The length of the CDR3 is 14 residues. CDR1 is LGHDT, CDR2 YNNKEL, per germline (reference sequence). The chain's CDR3 is CASSQVDRAGGYTF. In nucleotides, the CDR3 is TGTGCCAGCAGCCAAGTTGACAGGGCGGGTGGCTACACCTTC.

The V call is TRBV18, the J call TRBJ1-1, with unresolved D. CDR1 is KGHSH, CDR2 LQKENI, per germline. This CDR3 has 13 residues. Trimming took 5 bases from V and 7 from J, leaving 14 bases between them. CDR3 coding DNA: TGTGCCAGCTCAGCCGGTACGACTGGTGAAGCTTTCTTT. Translated, it gives CASSAGTTGEAFF.